This T cell receptor beta chain appears in the sequencing data of a study of long-term antiretroviral therapy in people with HIV. Germline trimming cut 5 bases from V and 5 bases from J; bases unmatched to any gene: 8. Germline V lookup: CDR1 SGHRS, CDR2 YFSETQ. The CDR3 loop spans 15 amino acids. With survey level as its setting, the immunoSEQ assay was v3.0. The table came from immunoSEQ multiplex PCR; TCRdb's copy has only in-frame clones and leaves some out. The sample has 6,400 or so clones, 73% seen once. J is TRBJ2-5 and V is TRBV5-1, with 11 bases that match TRBD1. The clonotype originates from a man aged 40-49 years with HIV. The source material was unsorted PBMCs, sampled 0.2 years after starting antiretroviral therapy. The CDR3 DNA follows: TGCGCCAGCAGGTTGTACGGACAGGGGGCCGAGACCCAGTACTTC. Protein product: CASRLYGQGAETQYF. Based on the CDR3 plus reference TRBV5-1 and TRBJ2-5, the full variable domain is KAGVTQTPRYLIKTRGQQVTLSCSPISGHRSVSWYQQTPGQGLQFLFEYFSETQRNKGNFPGRFSGRQFSNSRSEMNVSTLELGDSALYLCASRLYGQGAETQYFGPGTRLLVL.